Listed below are T cell receptor beta chains from one sample, sequenced in a study of STAT5B mutations in CD4+ large granular lymphocyte leukemia. Produced via immunoSEQ multiplex PCR; TCRdb's table is partial and in-frame only. The table has over 35,000 clones, approximately 84% seen once. Source material: CD4+ T cells from blood buffy coats. Source of these receptors: a human donor in good health. CDR3s include the opening cysteine and the closing phenylalanine or tryptophan. Each record gives: J gene, clone size, D gene, V gene, CDR3 length, CDR3 protein, CDR3 DNA. A D gene is named only where the DNA matches it firmly. Only part of the rows carry a size: once, few, many, or a class if the clone is expanded.

j_call: TRBJ2-6
clone_size: .
d_call: .
v_call: TRBV30
cdr3_length: 14
cdr3_aa: CAWSVLPGANVLTF
cdr3_nt: TGTGCCTGGAGTGTACTCCCTGGGGCCAACGTCCTGACTTTC

j_call: TRBJ2-5
clone_size: once
d_call: TRBD1
v_call: TRBV11-2
cdr3_length: 15
cdr3_aa: CASSLRDRGQETQYF
cdr3_nt: TGTGCCAGCAGCTTAAGGGACAGGGGGCAGGAGACCCAGTACTTC

j_call: TRBJ1-2
clone_size: .
d_call: .
v_call: TRBV6-6
cdr3_length: 13
cdr3_aa: CASNPGQTYGYTF
cdr3_nt: TGTGCCAGCAACCCCGGACAGACGTATGGCTACACCTTC

j_call: TRBJ2-7
clone_size: .
d_call: .
v_call: TRBV5-8
cdr3_length: 15
cdr3_aa: CASSLFASLGYEQYF
cdr3_nt: TGTGCCAGCAGCTTGTTCGCCAGCCTAGGGTACGAGCAGTACTTC

j_call: TRBJ2-2
clone_size: .
d_call: TRBD2
v_call: TRBV28
cdr3_length: 16
cdr3_aa: CASSGTSGGAGGELFF
cdr3_nt: TGTGCCAGCAGTGGCACTAGCGGGGGGGCCGGTGGGGAGCTGTTTTTT

j_call: TRBJ2-7
clone_size: .
d_call: .
v_call: TRBV12-5
cdr3_length: 13
cdr3_aa: CASGLGQNYEQYF
cdr3_nt: TGTGCTAGTGGTTTGGGACAGAACTACGAGCAGTACTTC

j_call: TRBJ1-4
clone_size: .
d_call: .
v_call: TRBV18
cdr3_length: 17
cdr3_aa: CASSPLHLETGNEKLFF
cdr3_nt: TGTGCCAGCTCACCCCTCCACTTGGAAACGGGAAATGAAAAACTGTTTTTT

j_call: TRBJ2-2
clone_size: once
d_call: .
v_call: TRBV9
cdr3_length: 15
cdr3_aa: CASSDYKGNTGELFF
cdr3_nt: TGTGCCAGCAGCGACTACAAGGGGAACACCGGGGAGCTGTTTTTT

j_call: TRBJ1-1
clone_size: few
d_call: .
v_call: TRBV21-1
cdr3_length: 10
cdr3_aa: CASSNPEAFF
cdr3_nt: TGTGCCAGCAGCAATCCTGAAGCTTTCTTT

j_call: TRBJ2-7
clone_size: .
d_call: .
v_call: TRBV9
cdr3_length: 15
cdr3_aa: CASSVGQESSYEQYF
cdr3_nt: TGTGCCAGCAGCGTAGGTCAAGAGTCATCTTACGAGCAGTACTTC

j_call: TRBJ2-2
clone_size: .
d_call: .
v_call: TRBV6-6
cdr3_length: 15
cdr3_aa: CASSYPTRNTGELFF
cdr3_nt: TGTGCCAGCAGTTACCCCACTAGAAACACCGGGGAGCTGTTTTTT

j_call: TRBJ2-2
clone_size: .
d_call: .
v_call: TRBV11-2
cdr3_length: 18
cdr3_aa: CASSLDWAAAENTGELFF
cdr3_nt: TGTGCCAGCAGCTTAGATTGGGCGGCGGCAGAGAACACCGGGGAGCTGTTTTTT

j_call: TRBJ2-1
clone_size: .
d_call: TRBD1
v_call: TRBV5-1
cdr3_length: 14
cdr3_aa: CASSLGTGSNEQFF
cdr3_nt: TGCGCCAGCAGCTTGGGGACAGGGAGCAATGAGCAGTTCTTC

j_call: TRBJ2-2
clone_size: once
d_call: TRBD2
v_call: TRBV5-4
cdr3_length: 15
cdr3_aa: CASGVLGGITGELFF
cdr3_nt: TGTGCCAGCGGGGTCTTGGGGGGGATCACCGGGGAGCTGTTTTTT

j_call: TRBJ1-2
clone_size: .
d_call: .
v_call: TRBV28
cdr3_length: 11
cdr3_aa: CASSRHYGYTF
cdr3_nt: TGTGCCAGCAGCCGACACTATGGCTACACCTTC

j_call: TRBJ2-2
clone_size: few
d_call: .
v_call: TRBV11-3
cdr3_length: 12
cdr3_aa: CASGRGTGELFF
cdr3_nt: TGTGCCAGCGGGCGAGGGACCGGGGAGCTGTTTTTT

j_call: TRBJ1-4
clone_size: few
d_call: .
v_call: TRBV7-9
cdr3_length: 15
cdr3_aa: CASSWEFADHEKLFF
cdr3_nt: TGTGCCAGCAGCTGGGAATTTGCCGATCATGAAAAACTGTTTTTT

j_call: TRBJ1-1
clone_size: .
d_call: .
v_call: TRBV19
cdr3_length: 14
cdr3_aa: CASRGGVTNTEAFF
cdr3_nt: TGTGCCAGTAGAGGCGGGGTGACGAACACTGAAGCTTTCTTT

j_call: TRBJ1-5
clone_size: .
d_call: .
v_call: TRBV18
cdr3_length: 13
cdr3_aa: CASSPAENQPQHF
cdr3_nt: TGTGCCAGCTCACCGGCAGAAAATCAGCCCCAGCATTTT

j_call: TRBJ1-4
clone_size: .
d_call: TRBD1
v_call: TRBV5-4
cdr3_length: 15
cdr3_aa: CASSSRDRNGEKLFF
cdr3_nt: TGTGCCAGCAGCTCGAGGGACAGAAATGGAGAAAAACTGTTTTTT

j_call: TRBJ2-1
clone_size: .
d_call: .
v_call: TRBV2
cdr3_length: 11
cdr3_aa: CASSEASEQFF
cdr3_nt: TGTGCCAGCAGTGAAGCGAGTGAGCAGTTCTTC

j_call: TRBJ1-1
clone_size: .
d_call: .
v_call: TRBV7-2
cdr3_length: 12
cdr3_aa: CASSLRATEAFF
cdr3_nt: TGTGCCAGCAGCTTAAGGGCCACTGAAGCTTTCTTT

j_call: TRBJ1-5
clone_size: .
d_call: .
v_call: TRBV7-8
cdr3_length: 13
cdr3_aa: CASSLVGSQPQHF
cdr3_nt: TGTGCCAGCAGCTTAGTGGGGTCTCAGCCCCAGCATTTT

j_call: TRBJ2-7
clone_size: .
d_call: TRBD1
v_call: TRBV5-4
cdr3_length: 15
cdr3_aa: CASSQRGLQPYEQYF
cdr3_nt: TGTGCCAGCAGTCAGAGGGGGCTGCAACCCTACGAGCAGTACTTC

j_call: TRBJ2-3
clone_size: .
d_call: TRBD2
v_call: TRBV13
cdr3_length: 18
cdr3_aa: CASSPGLAGGLMTDTQYF
cdr3_nt: TGTGCCAGCAGCCCGGGACTAGCGGGGGGGCTTATGACAGATACGCAGTATTTT

j_call: TRBJ1-6
clone_size: .
d_call: .
v_call: TRBV13
cdr3_length: 15
cdr3_aa: CASSPWGRGASPLHF
cdr3_nt: TGTGCCAGCAGCCCGTGGGGCAGGGGTGCTTCACCCCTCCACTTT

j_call: TRBJ1-4
clone_size: few
d_call: TRBD1
v_call: TRBV6-5
cdr3_length: 13
cdr3_aa: CASRMDRGQKLFF
cdr3_nt: TGTGCCAGCAGGATGGACAGGGGGCAGAAACTGTTTTTT

j_call: TRBJ2-7
clone_size: .
d_call: TRBD1
v_call: TRBV27
cdr3_length: 16
cdr3_aa: CASSARSGTGLFEQYF
cdr3_nt: TGTGCCAGCAGTGCAAGATCCGGGACAGGGTTATTCGAGCAGTACTTC

j_call: TRBJ1-2
clone_size: .
d_call: TRBD1
v_call: TRBV30
cdr3_length: 15
cdr3_aa: CAWSGGTGRSSGYTF
cdr3_nt: TGTGCCTGGAGTGGGGGGACAGGGAGGTCGTCTGGCTACACCTTC

j_call: TRBJ2-3
clone_size: .
d_call: TRBD2
v_call: TRBV5-1
cdr3_length: 16
cdr3_aa: CASSRGLAGVTDTQYF
cdr3_nt: TGCGCCAGCAGCAGAGGACTAGCGGGGGTCACAGATACGCAGTATTTT

j_call: TRBJ2-7
clone_size: .
d_call: TRBD1
v_call: TRBV6-5
cdr3_length: 15
cdr3_aa: CASRGLRGQGHEQYF
cdr3_nt: TGTGCCAGCAGGGGTCTGAGAGGACAGGGCCACGAGCAGTACTTC

j_call: TRBJ2-1
clone_size: .
d_call: .
v_call: TRBV6-5
cdr3_length: 11
cdr3_aa: CASNRANEQFF
cdr3_nt: TGTGCCAGCAATCGCGCAAATGAGCAGTTCTTC

j_call: TRBJ1-2
clone_size: .
d_call: .
v_call: TRBV5-1
cdr3_length: 14
cdr3_aa: CASSVDRPNYGYTF
cdr3_nt: TGCGCCAGCAGCGTTGACAGGCCTAACTATGGCTACACCTTC

j_call: TRBJ2-7
clone_size: .
d_call: .
v_call: TRBV7-8
cdr3_length: 12
cdr3_aa: CASSQTGNEQYF
cdr3_nt: TGTGCCAGCAGCCAAACAGGGAACGAGCAGTACTTC

j_call: TRBJ1-4
clone_size: .
d_call: .
v_call: TRBV19
cdr3_length: 15
cdr3_aa: CASSPLLGTNEKLFF
cdr3_nt: TGTGCCAGTAGCCCTTTACTCGGAACTAATGAAAAACTGTTTTTT

j_call: TRBJ2-7
clone_size: .
d_call: TRBD1
v_call: TRBV19
cdr3_length: 15
cdr3_aa: CASSIPGTGSSEQYF
cdr3_nt: TGTGCCAGTAGTATTCCGGGGACAGGGTCGAGTGAGCAGTACTTC

j_call: TRBJ1-2
clone_size: few
d_call: .
v_call: TRBV19
cdr3_length: 14
cdr3_aa: CASSIEAGNYGYTF
cdr3_nt: TGTGCCAGTAGTATAGAGGCGGGAAACTATGGCTACACCTTC

j_call: TRBJ2-7
clone_size: .
d_call: TRBD1
v_call: TRBV30
cdr3_length: 14
cdr3_aa: CAWLGQGRTYEQYF
cdr3_nt: TGTGCCTGGCTGGGACAGGGGAGAACCTACGAGCAGTACTTC

j_call: TRBJ2-5
clone_size: once
d_call: .
v_call: TRBV6-6
cdr3_length: 15
cdr3_aa: CASSSISQRQETQYF
cdr3_nt: TGTGCCAGCAGTTCCATTTCCCAGCGGCAAGAGACCCAGTACTTC

j_call: TRBJ2-5
clone_size: .
d_call: .
v_call: TRBV7-2
cdr3_length: 14
cdr3_aa: CASRKALNQETQYF
cdr3_nt: TGTGCCAGCAGGAAGGCACTCAACCAAGAGACCCAGTACTTC

j_call: TRBJ1-1
clone_size: .
d_call: .
v_call: TRBV29-1
cdr3_length: 12
cdr3_aa: CSVEDQNTEAFF
cdr3_nt: TGCAGCGTTGAGGACCAGAACACTGAAGCTTTCTTT

j_call: TRBJ2-4
clone_size: .
d_call: .
v_call: TRBV28
cdr3_length: 16
cdr3_aa: CASSPNPGVAKNIQYF
cdr3_nt: TGTGCCAGCAGTCCCAACCCAGGAGTAGCCAAAAACATTCAGTACTTC

j_call: TRBJ2-6
clone_size: .
d_call: TRBD1
v_call: TRBV6-1
cdr3_length: 15
cdr3_aa: CASRTGQAWANVLTF
cdr3_nt: TGTGCCAGCAGGACGGGACAGGCTTGGGCCAACGTCCTGACTTTC

j_call: TRBJ1-2
clone_size: .
d_call: .
v_call: TRBV30
cdr3_length: 13
cdr3_aa: CAWSVGGFDGYTF
cdr3_nt: TGTGCCTGGAGTGTTGGGGGATTCGATGGCTACACCTTC

j_call: TRBJ1-4
clone_size: .
d_call: TRBD1
v_call: TRBV5-1
cdr3_length: 18
cdr3_aa: CASRTGQGARATNEKLFF
cdr3_nt: TGCGCCAGCAGGACGGGACAGGGGGCGAGGGCAACTAATGAAAAACTGTTTTTT

j_call: TRBJ2-2
clone_size: .
d_call: TRBD2
v_call: TRBV10-3
cdr3_length: 15
cdr3_aa: CAISTGLAGGGELFF
cdr3_nt: TGTGCCATCAGTACGGGACTAGCGGGAGGTGGGGAGCTGTTTTTT